Each of the 23 T cell receptor beta chains below was sequenced from the same sample in a study of shared clonotypes between healthy human individuals. Sequencing used immunoSEQ multiplex PCR; TCRdb keeps in-frame clones, though not all of them. The profile covers approximately 2.4 million clones, with 90% to 96% appearing a single time and roughly 0.13% taken by the ten largest. The sample consisted of naive CD4+ T cells sorted from blood. Subset indicated: CD45RA+ positively selected. The source of these receptors is a man younger than 35 in good health.

The chain has TRBV2 and TRBJ2-4; TRBD1 aligns across 7 bases. The CDR3 is made up of 11 amino acids. The germline V gene has CDR1 SNHLY and CDR2 FYNNEI. V was clipped by 8 bases and J by 8 bases; unmatched bases: 3. In DNA form, the CDR3 reads TGTGCCAGCGGGGACAGTCACATTCAGTACTTC. This encodes CASGDSHIQYF.

The CDR3 coding sequence is TGTGCCAGCAGCTTAGATTTAAGGAAGCCCCAGCATTTT. Translating gives CASSLDLRKPQHF. The genes are TRBV7-2 and TRBJ1-5; D not resolved. The germline V gene has CDR1 SGHTA and CDR2 FQGNSA. V lost 1 base and J 8 bases, leaving 9 bases between the germline ends. The CDR3 has 13 amino acids.

The chain employs TRBV29-1 and TRBJ1-2; the D gene is possibly TRBD1 (5 bases). The CDR3 length is 13 residues. Trimming left V 2 bases short and J 4 bases short, with 11 bases between. Germline CDR1 SQVTM, CDR2 ANQGSEA. CDR3 DNA sequence: TGCAGCGTTGAAAAGGGGCCCAGCTATGGCTACACCTTC. This encodes CSVEKGPSYGYTF.

This chain connects TRBV9 to TRBJ1-4; 7 bases agree with TRBD1. This CDR3 is built from 15 residues. Germline V CDR1 and CDR2: SGDLS, YYNGEE. J gave up 7 bases and V 0 bases, and 6 bases lay outside the gene matches. CDR3 DNA: TGTGCCAGCAGCGTAGTAGGGGGCAGAGGTGAAAAACTGTTTTTT. Protein product: CASSVVGGRGEKLFF. Full variable domain (missing parts from reference TRBV9 and TRBJ1-4): DSGVTQTPKHLITATGQRVTLRCSPRSGDLSVYWYQQSLDQGLQFLIQYYNGEERAKGNILERFSAQQFPDLHSELNLSSLELGDSALYFCASSVVGGRGEKLFFGSGTQLSVL.

The V call is TRBV27, the J call TRBJ2-2; D is unclear. Germline V gene lookup returns CDR1 MNHEY and CDR2 SMNVEV (reference sequence). The CDR3 contains 15 residues. Trimming cost V 2 bases and J 0 bases, with 7 bases left between them. This CDR3 reads CASSLGDSNTGELFF. The DNA for the CDR3 is TGTGCCAGCAGTTTAGGGGATTCGAACACCGGGGAGCTGTTTTTT.

The rearrangement uses TRBV2 and TRBJ2-5, with D tentatively TRBD2 (5 bases). The CDR3 covers 16 residues. Trimming cost V 4 bases and J 1 base, with 16 bases left between them. CDR1 is SNHLY and CDR2 is FYNNEI in the germline V gene. The CDR3 spells CASSVLGGFGQETQYF. The CDR3 coding sequence is TGTGCCAGCAGTGTCTTGGGCGGGTTTGGCCAAGAGACCCAGTACTTC.

J is TRBJ2-2 and V is TRBV11-3; D is perhaps TRBD2 (7 bases). This CDR3 comprises 16 residues. V dropped 3 bases and J dropped 3 bases, with 14 bases sitting between them. CDR1 and CDR2 (germline): SGHNT, YENEEA. The CDR3 DNA follows: TGTGCCAGCAGCTTGGCCCGGGGGGCTTACACCGGGGAGCTGTTTTTT. This codes for CASSLARGAYTGELFF.

The chain carries TRBV4-3 and TRBJ1-4; 9 bases agree with TRBD1. The CDR3 is 15 residues long. V shed 3 bases and J 6 bases; nucleotides not matched to a gene: 5. Germline values: CDR1 LGHNA, CDR2 YSLEER. The CDR3 sequence: CASSHPGQGYEKLFF. CDR3 nucleotides: TGCGCCAGCAGCCACCCGGGACAGGGTTATGAAAAACTGTTTTTT.

The rearrangement links TRBV4-3 to TRBJ2-7, with D perhaps TRBD2 (6 bases). This CDR3 region has 17 residues. The germline V gene encodes CDR1 LGHNA and CDR2 YSLEER. V lost 4 bases and J 0 bases, leaving 19 bases between the germline ends. CDR3 amino acids: CASSPRLVGGNSYEQYF. CDR3 nucleotides: TGCGCCAGCAGCCCCCGGCTGGTGGGCGGGAACTCCTACGAGCAGTACTTC.

The chain uses TRBV2 and TRBJ2-7; possibly TRBD1 or TRBD2 for D (5 bases each). V lost 7 bases, J lost 3 bases, and 13 bases lay in between. This CDR3 spans 13 amino acids. Looked up from germline, CDR1 is SNHLY and CDR2 is FYNNEI. CDR3 nucleotides: TGTGCCAGCACGGGGCCCGCCCTCTACGAGCAGTACTTC. Translated: CASTGPALYEQYF.

The CDR3 DNA reads TGTGCCAGTAGCCCGGGGGCGGGGTTAGGTTACGAGCAGTACTTC. Protein sequence: CASSPGAGLGYEQYF. The chain carries TRBV10-3 and TRBJ2-7; D possibly matches TRBD1 or TRBD2 (6 bases each). The germline gives CDR1 ENHRY, CDR2 SYGVKD. CDR3 length: 15 residues. V lost 10 bases and J 4 bases, leaving 23 bases between the germline ends.

The chain joins TRBV30 to TRBJ2-7; D is uncertain. Germline V gene lookup returns CDR1 GTSNPN and CDR2 SVGIG (reference sequence). The CDR3 extends over 14 amino acids. With 0 bases removed from V and 7 bases from J, the gap between germline ends came to 16 bases. CDR3 loop: CAWSVATLTREQYF. The CDR3 nucleotides are TGTGCCTGGAGTGTAGCGACCCTCACGCGGGAGCAGTACTTC. The variable domain in full, completed from reference TRBV30 and TRBJ2-7, reads SQTIHQWPATLVQPVGSPLSLECTVEGTSNPNLYWYRQAAGRGLQLLFYSVGIGQISSEVPQNLSASRPQDRQFILSSKKLLLSDSGFYLCAWSVATLTREQYFGPGTRLTVT.

CDR3 DNA: TGTGCCAGCAGCTTGACAGGGCAAACCTACGAGCAGTACTTC. Translated, it gives CASSLTGQTYEQYF. The genes are TRBV5-4 and TRBJ2-7, with D possibly TRBD1 on 6 matching bases. From germline, CDR1 is SGHNT and CDR2 YYREEE (reference sequence). V lost 1 base and J 2 bases, leaving 10 bases between the germline ends. The CDR3 spans 14 residues.

The gene calls are TRBV7-9 and TRBJ2-7, with D uncertain. Germline assignment: CDR1 SEHNR and CDR2 FQNEAQ (reference sequence). The CDR3 sequence is 15 residues long. The germline V and J ends were trimmed by 3 bases and 0 bases, with 12 bases remaining between them. In DNA, the CDR3 is TGTGCCAGCAGCTTCGGTAGCTGGGGCTCCTACGAGCAGTACTTC. Translated, it gives CASSFGSWGSYEQYF.

V gene TRBV6-1 combines with J gene TRBJ1-2; TRBD1 is a possible D gene (6 bases). V lost 6 bases and J 5 bases, leaving 13 bases between the germline ends. Germline V gene lookup returns CDR1 MNHNS and CDR2 SASEGT. There are 13 residues in the CDR3. The CDR3 spells CASSGQKVYGYTF. The CDR3 coding sequence is TGTGCCAGCAGCGGACAGAAAGTATATGGCTACACCTTC.

The J gene is TRBJ1-6, the V gene TRBV30; D remains ambiguous. CDR3 length equals 10 residues. Trimming removed 1 base from V and 11 bases from J, with 3 bases in between. Germline V gives CDR1 GTSNPN, CDR2 SVGIG (reference sequence). The CDR3 nucleotides read TGTGCCTGGAGTGCCCCACCCCTCCACTTT. Encoded protein: CAWSAPPLHF.

CDR3 in DNA: TGCGCCAGCAGCTCATCCCTGACTAGCGGGGGATATGGTGAGCAGTTCTTC. Encoded protein: CASSSSLTSGGYGEQFF. V is TRBV5-1 and J is TRBJ2-1; 12 bases are shared with TRBD2. The V segment lost 3 bases and the J segment 9 bases; nucleotides outside the gene matches: 13. The CDR3 contains 17 residues. From germline, CDR1 is SGHRS and CDR2 YFSETQ.

V and J are TRBV5-6 and TRBJ1-2, with TRBD1 matching 10 bases. Germline-derived CDR1 and CDR2 are SGHDT and YYEEEE. This CDR3 is 17 amino acids long. Trimming at V came to 0 bases and at J to 1 base, leaving 6 bases not matched to a gene. The CDR3 sequence is CASSLAPGQGNNYGYTF. CDR3 nucleotides: TGTGCCAGCAGCTTGGCCCCGGGACAGGGGAATAACTATGGCTACACCTTC.

The J gene is TRBJ2-3, the V gene TRBV10-1; TRBD2 matches 10 bases. In germline, CDR1 is WNHNN, CDR2 SYGVQD (reference sequence). The CDR3 extends over 15 amino acids. V was pared by 6 bases and J by 3 bases, with 6 bases of the junction left unmatched. As DNA, the CDR3 is TGCGCCAGCAGCCCTAGCGGGAGAGGAACAGATACGCAGTATTTT. Encoded protein: CASSPSGRGTDTQYF.

DNA of the CDR3: TGTGCCAGCAGCCTCGTTTCGGTGTCTGGGTGGTACTTC. Protein product: CASSLVSVSGWYF. The genes are TRBV7-9 and TRBJ2-7; D is undetermined. CDR1 and CDR2 (germline): SEHNR, FQNEAQ (reference sequence). Trimming cost V 5 bases and J 12 bases, with 20 bases left between them. The CDR3 is 13 residues long. Drawing the rest from reference TRBV7-9 and TRBJ2-7, the complete variable domain is DTGVSQNPRHKITKRGQNVTFRCDPISEHNRLYWYRQTLGQGPEFLTYFQNEAQLEKSRLLSDRFSAERPKGSFSTLEIQRTEQGDSAMYLCASSLVSVSGWYFGPGTRLTVT.

The rearrangement uses TRBV14 and TRBJ1-1; 9 nucleotides match TRBD1. Germline assignment: CDR1 SGHDN and CDR2 FVKESK. There are 15 residues in the CDR3. V dropped 3 bases and J dropped 6; count of bases not matched to a gene: 8. The CDR3 nucleotides are TGTGCCAGCAGCCAGGTGGGACAGGGTTCCGCTGAAGCTTTCTTT. Translating gives CASSQVGQGSAEAFF.

This chain connects TRBV7-2 to TRBJ2-2, with TRBD2 matching over 7 bases. Trimming cost V 1 base and J 7 bases; bases outside gene matches: 9. This CDR3 is 16 amino acids long. Germline CDR1 SGHTA, CDR2 FQGNSA. The CDR3 DNA reads TGTGCCAGCAGCTTAGTGGGTTCCAGGGAGGGCGGGGAGCTGTTTTTT. This sequence encodes CASSLVGSREGGELFF.

The chain joins TRBV6-5 to TRBJ2-3; TRBD2 matches 9 bases. The CDR3 loop spans 15 amino acids. Germline CDR1 MNHEY, CDR2 SVGAGI. V lost 6 bases and J lost 4; bases outside the gene matches: 8. For the CDR3, the DNA is TGTGCCAGCAGGGGTAGCGGGGGTGGATCAGATACGCAGTATTTT. This codes for CASRGSGGGSDTQYF.